Here is one T cell receptor (beta chain) with its context. With 60 Vbeta and 13 Jbeta primers, the PCR was carried out. Generated by immunoSEQ multiplex PCR, the TCRdb table keeps only in-frame clones and is missing some. The sample lists 150,000 to 200,000 clones, about 80% occurring once. These data originate in a study of cytomegalovirus exposure and HLA in healthy donors. This CDR3 region has 14 residues. The trim removed 6 bases at V and 1 base at J, leaving 2 bases unmatched. Germline assignment: CDR1 WSHSY and CDR2 SAAADI. The sample taken for sequencing was PBMCs. The chain has TRBV10-2 and TRBJ1-5; 8 nucleotides align to TRBD1. This receptor was taken from a woman aged 25-40 years in good health and CMV-seronegative. The CDR3 is CASRTGASNQPQHF. CDR3 DNA: TGCGCCAGCAGGACAGGGGCCAGCAATCAGCCCCAGCATTTT.